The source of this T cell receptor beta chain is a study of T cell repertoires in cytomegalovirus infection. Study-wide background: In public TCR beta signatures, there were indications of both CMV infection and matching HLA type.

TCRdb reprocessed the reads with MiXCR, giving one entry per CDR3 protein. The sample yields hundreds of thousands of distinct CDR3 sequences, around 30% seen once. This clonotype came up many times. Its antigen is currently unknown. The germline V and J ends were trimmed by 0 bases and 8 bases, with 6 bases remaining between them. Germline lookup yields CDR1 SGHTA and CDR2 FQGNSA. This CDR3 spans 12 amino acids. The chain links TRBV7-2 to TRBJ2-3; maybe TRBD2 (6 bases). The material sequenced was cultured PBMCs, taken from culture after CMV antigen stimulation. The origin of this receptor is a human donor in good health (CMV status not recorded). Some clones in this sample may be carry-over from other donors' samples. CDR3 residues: CASSLAGGTQYF. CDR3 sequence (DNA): TGTGCCAGCAGCTTAGCGGGAGGTACGCAGTATTTT.